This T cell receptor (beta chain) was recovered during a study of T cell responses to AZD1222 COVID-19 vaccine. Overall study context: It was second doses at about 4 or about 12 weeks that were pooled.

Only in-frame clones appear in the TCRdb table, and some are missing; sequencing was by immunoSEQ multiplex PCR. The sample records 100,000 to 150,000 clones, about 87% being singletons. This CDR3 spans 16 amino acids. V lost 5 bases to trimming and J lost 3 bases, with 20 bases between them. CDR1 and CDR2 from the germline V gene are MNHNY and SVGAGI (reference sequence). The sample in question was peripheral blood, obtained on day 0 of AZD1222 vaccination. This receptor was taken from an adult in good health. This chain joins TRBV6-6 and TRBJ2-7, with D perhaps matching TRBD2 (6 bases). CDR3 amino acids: CASSPGTPDYYYEQYF. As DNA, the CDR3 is TGTGCCAGCAGTCCCGGGACGCCGGACTACTACTACGAGCAGTACTTC.